The 3 T cell receptor beta chains below come from one sample, sequenced in a study of cytomegalovirus exposure and HLA in healthy donors. Clones were read by immunoSEQ multiplex PCR, and TCRdb kept only the in-frame ones, dropping some. The table has 150,000 or so clones, around 81% seen once. Material: PBMCs. All receptors come from a man aged 30 to 39 in good health and CMV-seropositive.

This chain links TRBV29-1 with TRBJ2-7; 8 nucleotides agree with TRBD2. CDR1 SQVTM and CDR2 ANQGSEA come from the germline V gene. The CDR3 has 12 residues. The trim removed 4 bases at V and 7 bases at J, leaving 6 bases unmatched. CDR3 in DNA: TGCAGCGTTGCGGGAGGGGCGGGGGAGCAGTACTTC. Its protein product is CSVAGGAGEQYF.

The V gene is TRBV18, the J gene TRBJ1-5; 8 bases are shared with TRBD1. Germline values: CDR1 KGHSH, CDR2 LQKENI. The V segment lost 6 bases and the J segment 2 bases; nucleotides outside the gene matches: 3. This CDR3 comprises 14 residues. CDR3 in DNA: TGTGCCAGCTCGGGGGGACAGGGCAATCAGCCCCAGCATTTT. It codes for CASSGGQGNQPQHF. Looking up the rest from reference TRBV18 and TRBJ1-5 gives the full variable domain: NAGVMQNPRHLVRRRGQEARLRCSPMKGHSHVYWYRQLPEEGLKFMVYLQKENIIDESGMPKERFSAEFPKEGPSILRIQQVVRGDSAAYFCASSGGQGNQPQHFGDGTRLSIL.

This sequence joins TRBV29-1 and TRBJ1-3, with D perhaps TRBD1 (5 bases). CDR3 length equals 14 residues. Germline V CDR1 and CDR2: SQVTM, ANQGSEA. Trimming cost V 5 bases and J 0 bases, with 11 bases left between them. The CDR3: CSVLPGGSGNTIYF. The CDR3 DNA is TGCAGCGTTCTCCCGGGGGGCTCTGGAAACACCATATATTTT.